The clone carrying this TCR beta chain was observed a handful of times. Antigen unknown. This entry comes from a study of identical twins. Germline V gene sequence: CDR1 DFQATT, CDR2 SNEGSKA (reference sequence). Trimming took off 6 bases at V and 4 bases at J, with 10 bases between the two ends. This CDR3 contains 12 residues. MiXCR was run by TCRdb on the 5' RACE reads, yielding one entry per CDR3 protein. The sample includes over 500,000 distinct CDR3 sequences, approximately 22% seen only once; the top ten take 0.8% to 1%. Points from the study as a whole: The more abundant beta clonotypes in cord blood had fewer insertions, and memory repertoires did not show this.

These same records also appear under a second study, on T cells expressing NK-cell markers. From that study: Where a few donors were concerned, these clonotypes also led the CD3+CD56-NKG2C+ fraction.

This receptor was identified in a woman under 30 in good health. The sequencing input was CD4+ T cells sorted from blood. The V and J genes are TRBV20-1 and TRBJ1-3; no definite D call. The CDR3 region has the DNA TGCAGTGCCAACACACAAGGAAACACCATATATTTT. This translates into CSANTQGNTIYF.